This T cell receptor (beta chain) appears in the sequencing data of a study of blood T cell repertoires in COVID-19. Whole-study context: There were acute and convalescent COVID-19 samples, and they came from the United States, Italy and Spain.

In assigning cohorts, the study relied on participant-reported clinical history. In the authors' methods: It was from reference gene primer amplification that nucleated cell counts were estimated. The repertoire was sequenced with immunoSEQ multiplex PCR; TCRdb's copy has only in-frame clones and lacks some. V and J calls and clone size are given by that table; D and trimming were obtained from the DNA. Here the sample spans fewer than 350,000 clones, around 88% being singletons. The receptor was isolated from a woman aged 40-49 years who had recovered from COVID-19. Sequenced input: PBMCs or T cells enriched from blood (not recorded which).

The DNA for the CDR3 is TGCGCCAGCAGCTTGGGTAGCACCTCCTACAATGAGCAGTTCTTC. It translates to CASSLGSTSYNEQFF. V and J are TRBV5-1 and TRBJ2-1; D is uncertain. The CDR3 length is 15 residues. Trimming pared 0 bases from V and 0 bases from J, leaving 7 bases between. The V gene's germline CDR1 is SGHRS and CDR2 YFSETQ.